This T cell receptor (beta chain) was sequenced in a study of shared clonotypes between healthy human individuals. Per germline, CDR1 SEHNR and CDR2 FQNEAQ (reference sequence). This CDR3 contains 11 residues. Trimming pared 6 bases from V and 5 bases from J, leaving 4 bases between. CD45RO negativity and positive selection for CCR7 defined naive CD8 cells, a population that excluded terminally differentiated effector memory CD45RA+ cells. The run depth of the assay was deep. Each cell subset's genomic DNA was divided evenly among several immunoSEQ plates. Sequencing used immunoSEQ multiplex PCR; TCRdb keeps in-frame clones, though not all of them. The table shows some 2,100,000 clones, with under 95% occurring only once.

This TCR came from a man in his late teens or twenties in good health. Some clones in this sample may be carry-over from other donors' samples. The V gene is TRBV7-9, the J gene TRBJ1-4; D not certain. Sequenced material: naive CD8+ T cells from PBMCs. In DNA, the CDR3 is TGTGCCAGCAGATCGAATGAAAAACTGTTTTTT. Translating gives CASRSNEKLFF.